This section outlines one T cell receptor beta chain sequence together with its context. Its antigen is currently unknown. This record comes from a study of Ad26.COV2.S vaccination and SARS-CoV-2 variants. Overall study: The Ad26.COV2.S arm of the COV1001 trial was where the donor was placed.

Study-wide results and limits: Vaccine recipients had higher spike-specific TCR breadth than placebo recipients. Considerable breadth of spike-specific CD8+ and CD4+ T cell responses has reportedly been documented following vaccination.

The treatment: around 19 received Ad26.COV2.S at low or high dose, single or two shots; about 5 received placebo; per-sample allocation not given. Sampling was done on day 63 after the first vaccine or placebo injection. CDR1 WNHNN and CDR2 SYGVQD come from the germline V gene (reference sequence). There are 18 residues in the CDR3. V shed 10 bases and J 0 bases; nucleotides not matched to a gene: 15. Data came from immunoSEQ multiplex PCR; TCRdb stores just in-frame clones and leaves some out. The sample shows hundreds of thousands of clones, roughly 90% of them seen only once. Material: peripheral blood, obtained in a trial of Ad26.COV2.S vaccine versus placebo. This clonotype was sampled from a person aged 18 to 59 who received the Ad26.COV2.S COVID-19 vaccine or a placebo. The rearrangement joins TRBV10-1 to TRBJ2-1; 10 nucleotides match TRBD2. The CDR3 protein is CATPGLASPMSSYNEQFF. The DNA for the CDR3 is TGCGCCACCCCGGGACTAGCGTCCCCCATGAGCTCCTACAATGAGCAGTTCTTC.